Each of the 11 T cell receptor beta chains below was sequenced from the same sample in a study of post-analysis software for immune sequencing data. Findings and limits, study-wide: Roughly five TRBV segments, including TRBV5-6, TRBV5-1 and TRBV20-1, were more frequent in patients than controls.

Their recognized antigens are unknown. Included in the TCR beta cDNA libraries were unique molecular identifiers. MiXCR, run by TCRdb on the PCR reads, gives a single entry per CDR3 protein. The table shows roughly 800,000 distinct CDR3 sequences, with 25% to 30% occurring only once. Sequencing was carried out using blood. These receptors all stem from a girl aged 5-17 years with multiple sclerosis.

This clonotype was counted many times. The chain couples TRBV20-1 to TRBJ2-7, with 10 positions matching TRBD2. The V gene's germline CDR1 is DFQATT and CDR2 SNEGSKA (reference sequence). With V trimmed by 2 bases and J by 8 bases, 6 bases remained unmatched. The CDR3 extends over 13 amino acids. The DNA of the CDR3 is TGCAGTGCTAGATTCCGACTAGCGGGTCAGCAGTACTTC. As protein: CSARFRLAGQQYF.

J is TRBJ1-6 and V is TRBV24-1; D might be TRBD1 (6 bases). The CDR3 length is 11 residues. Between the trimmed V and J ends, which lost 7 bases and 13 bases, there was a span of 10 bases. The germline V gene has CDR1 KGHDR and CDR2 SFDVKD. CDR3 sequence reads: CATSRGCPLHF. CDR3 bases: TGTGCCACCAGCAGGGGATGTCCCCTCCACTTT.

This clonotype was observed a handful of times. CDR3 sequence reads: CASSPSPSGRGNEQFF. CDR3 coding DNA: TGTGCCAGCTCACCCAGCCCTAGCGGGAGGGGTAATGAGCAGTTCTTC. V gene TRBV18 combines with J gene TRBJ2-1; 12 nucleotides match TRBD2. CDR1 and CDR2 (germline): KGHSH, LQKENI. The CDR3 loop spans 16 amino acids. The V and J ends lost 3 bases and 7 bases, in that order; junction bases with no gene match: 7. Together with reference TRBV18 and TRBJ2-1, the CDR3 gives the full variable domain: NAGVMQNPRHLVRRRGQEARLRCSPMKGHSHVYWYRQLPEEGLKFMVYLQKENIIDESGMPKERFSAEFPKEGPSILRIQQVVRGDSAAYFCASSPSPSGRGNEQFFGPGTRLTVL.

The chain has TRBV28 and TRBJ2-1; D is unresolved. The V end was cut by 6 bases, the J end by 10 bases, with 16 bases between. Germline-derived CDR1 and CDR2 are MDHEN and SYDVKM. This CDR3 region has 13 residues. CDR3: CASRSPGEREQFF. The CDR3 nucleotides read TGTGCCAGCAGGAGCCCCGGCGAGCGAGAGCAGTTCTTC. Drawing the rest from reference TRBV28 and TRBJ2-1, the complete variable domain is DVKVTQSSRYLVKRTGEKVFLECVQDMDHENMFWYRQDPGLGLRLIYFSYDVKMKEKGDIPEGYSVSREKKERFSLILESASTNQTSMYLCASRSPGEREQFFGPGTRLTVL.

The V and J genes are TRBV7-9 and TRBJ1-1, with D perhaps matching TRBD1 (5 bases). CDR3 length: 12 amino acids. The ends were cut back, 7 bases at V and 7 bases at J, with 13 bases in the middle. Germline assignment: CDR1 SEHNR and CDR2 FQNEAQ (reference sequence). DNA for the CDR3: TGTGCCAGCACCCTGGGGGTCGGTGAAGCTTTCTTT. Translation: CASTLGVGEAFF.

The rearrangement uses TRBV5-1 and TRBJ2-1; 12 bases fit TRBD2. This CDR3 region has 15 residues. Germline trimming cut 1 base from V and 6 bases from J; bases unmatched to any gene: 2. The germline V gene encodes CDR1 SGHRS and CDR2 YFSETQ. CDR3: CASSLLTSGSNEQFF. As DNA, the CDR3 is TGCGCCAGCAGCTTGCTGACTAGCGGGAGCAATGAGCAGTTCTTC.

This chain links TRBV20-1 with TRBJ2-2, with D unresolved. Germline loops: CDR1 DFQATT, CDR2 SNEGSKA (reference sequence). The CDR3 sequence is 11 residues long. V was cut by 6 bases and J by 3 bases, with 5 bases left in between. Written as DNA, the CDR3 is TGCAGTGCGCTCTACACCGGGGAGCTGTTTTTT. Translated, it gives CSALYTGELFF.

This rearrangement joins TRBV20-1 to TRBJ1-4, with D perhaps TRBD1 (5 bases). V was shortened by 6 bases and J by 8 bases, with 16 bases between the two germline ends. This CDR3 spans 13 amino acids. The germline V gene has CDR1 DFQATT and CDR2 SNEGSKA (reference sequence). For the CDR3, the DNA is TGCAGTGCCCCTAGGAGGGGTGGGGAAAAACTGTTTTTT. Protein: CSAPRRGGEKLFF.

This chain uses TRBV15 with TRBJ1-5; perhaps TRBD1 as D (6 bases). CDR3 size: 15 residues. The ends were cut back, 4 bases at V and 7 bases at J, with 17 bases in the middle. The germline V gene encodes CDR1 LNHNV and CDR2 YYDKDF (reference sequence). CDR3 amino acids: CATSNVQGRGQPQHF. In nucleotides, the CDR3 is TGTGCCACCAGCAACGTTCAGGGGAGAGGCCAGCCCCAGCATTTT.

This clonotype appeared a few times. The rearrangement links TRBV20-1 to TRBJ2-7; 7 positions agree with TRBD1. Germline V CDR1 and CDR2: DFQATT, SNEGSKA (reference sequence). The length of the CDR3 is 15 residues. V was clipped by 2 bases and J by 3 bases; unmatched bases: 10. The CDR3 DNA follows: TGCAGTGCTAGAAACCAACCGGGACAGAACTACGAGCAGTACTTC. Its protein is CSARNQPGQNYEQYF.

This clonotype has just a few counts. The genes are TRBV4-1 and TRBJ2-7, with TRBD2 matching 7 bases. This CDR3 has 15 residues. Germline V gene sequence: CDR1 MGHRA, CDR2 YSYEKL. Losses at the gene ends were 4 bases for V and 2 bases for J; bases not matched to a gene: 8. CDR3 loop: CASSPGGGRTYEQYF. As DNA, the CDR3 is TGCGCCAGCAGCCCTGGCGGCGGGAGAACCTACGAGCAGTACTTC.